The sequence of this T cell receptor (beta chain) was determined in a study of cytomegalovirus exposure and HLA in healthy donors. Study conclusions and caveats: HLA alleles were associated with 16,951 TCR beta sequences in a later analysis at 0.05 false discovery rate. In an earlier analysis, most TCR beta V segments were productive about 87% or about 30% of the time.

PCR employed 60 Vbeta and 13 Jbeta primers. TCRdb's copy holds only in-frame clones and misses some; the assay was immunoSEQ multiplex PCR. Among tens of thousands of clones listed, 75% to 85% were seen once. This clone was detected a few times. Its antigen is undetermined. This CDR3 contains 16 residues. Germline CDR1 is LNHDA and CDR2 is SQIVND (reference sequence). V was clipped by 5 bases and J by 8 bases, with 24 bases between them. The specimen was PBMCs. The chain uses TRBV19 and TRBJ1-2, with a tentative D call TRBD1 (6 bases). The sequence was collected from a middle-aged woman in good health and CMV-seronegative. The chain's CDR3 is CASSPSLGAGGRGYTF. The CDR3 DNA sequence: TGTGCCAGTAGTCCTTCCCTGGGCGCGGGGGGCAGAGGCTACACCTTC.